This T cell receptor (beta chain) was recovered during a study of T cells after posttransplantation cyclophosphamide. Broader study findings: Recipient CMV seropositivity and CMV reactivation strongly tracked TRB clonality. Later blood repertoires were often dominated by clones from the donor CD8+ memory compartment.

Repertoires were generated with immunoSEQ multiplex PCR, while TCRdb's copy carries only in-frame clones and drops some. The data show about 66,000 clones, 90% to 95% seen once. A note on this clone: Antigen specificity is unknown.

CDR1 is SEHNR, CDR2 FQNEAQ, per germline (reference sequence). V shed 4 bases and J shed 6 bases, with 13 bases lying between them. This CDR3 region has 14 residues. The sequenced material came from PBMCs. The J gene is TRBJ1-5, the V gene TRBV7-9, with D perhaps TRBD1 (5 bases). The TCR originated in a woman aged 30 to 39 in good health and a related stem cell transplant donor. CDR3 loop: CASSSEGRAQPQHF. The CDR3 DNA is TGTGCCAGCAGCTCAGAAGGCAGGGCTCAGCCCCAGCATTTT.